This T cell receptor beta chain was obtained from a study of blood T cell repertoires in COVID-19. Trimming removed 5 bases from V and 1 base from J, with 18 bases in between. In germline, CDR1 is SEHNR, CDR2 FQNEAQ (reference sequence). This CDR3 region has 16 residues. Measured with immunoSEQ multiplex PCR; TCRdb has only the in-frame clones, and not every one. The sample lists over 110,000 clones; about 90% were seen once. Sequencing was carried out using peripheral blood. The J gene is TRBJ2-7, the V gene TRBV7-9; D perhaps matches TRBD1 (5 bases). This receptor was identified in a woman in her forties or fifties with acute or convalescent COVID-19. The CDR3 DNA follows: TGTGCCAGCAGCCCTTCGGTCGGACATCTGTCCTACGAGCAGTACTTC. Translated: CASSPSVGHLSYEQYF.